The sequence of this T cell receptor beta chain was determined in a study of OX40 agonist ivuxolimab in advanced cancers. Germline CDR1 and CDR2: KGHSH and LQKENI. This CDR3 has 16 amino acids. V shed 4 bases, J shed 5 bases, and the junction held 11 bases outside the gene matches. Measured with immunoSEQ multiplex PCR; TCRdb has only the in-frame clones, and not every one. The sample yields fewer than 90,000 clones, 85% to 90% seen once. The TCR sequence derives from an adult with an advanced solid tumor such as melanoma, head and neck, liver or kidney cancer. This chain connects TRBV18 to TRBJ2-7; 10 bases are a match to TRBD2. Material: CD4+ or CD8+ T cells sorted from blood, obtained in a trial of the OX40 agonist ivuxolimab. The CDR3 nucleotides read TGTGCCAGCTCACTCCATACCGGGACTAGCGCCCACGAGCAGTACTTC. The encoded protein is CASSLHTGTSAHEQYF. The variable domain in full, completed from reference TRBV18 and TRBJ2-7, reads NAGVMQNPRHLVRRRGQEARLRCSPMKGHSHVYWYRQLPEEGLKFMVYLQKENIIDESGMPKERFSAEFPKEGPSILRIQQVVRGDSAAYFCASSLHTGTSAHEQYFGPGTRLTVT.